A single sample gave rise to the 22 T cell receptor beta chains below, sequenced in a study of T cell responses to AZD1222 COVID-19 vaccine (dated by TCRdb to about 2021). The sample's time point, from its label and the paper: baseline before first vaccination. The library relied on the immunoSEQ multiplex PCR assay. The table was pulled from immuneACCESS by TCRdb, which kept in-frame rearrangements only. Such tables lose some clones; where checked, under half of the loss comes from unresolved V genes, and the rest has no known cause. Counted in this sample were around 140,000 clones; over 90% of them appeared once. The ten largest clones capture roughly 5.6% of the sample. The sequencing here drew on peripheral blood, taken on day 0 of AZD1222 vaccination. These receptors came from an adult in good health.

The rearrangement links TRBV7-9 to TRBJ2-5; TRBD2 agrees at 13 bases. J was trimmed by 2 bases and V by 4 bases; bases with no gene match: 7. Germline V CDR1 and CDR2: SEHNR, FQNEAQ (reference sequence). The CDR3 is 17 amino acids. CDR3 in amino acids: CASSSILGLAGQETQYF. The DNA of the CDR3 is TGTGCCAGCAGCTCCATATTGGGACTAGCGGGACAAGAGACCCAGTACTTC.

In DNA, the CDR3 is TGTGCCAGCAGCTTGAGGCAGGGCGTAGAGGCCCTCCACTTT. This encodes CASSLRQGVEALHF. The V gene is TRBV5-6, the J gene TRBJ1-6, with a tentative D call TRBD1 (5 bases). Germline-derived CDR1 and CDR2 are SGHDT and YYEEEE. Trimming took off 1 base at V and 14 bases at J, with 16 bases between the two ends. The CDR3 runs 14 residues.

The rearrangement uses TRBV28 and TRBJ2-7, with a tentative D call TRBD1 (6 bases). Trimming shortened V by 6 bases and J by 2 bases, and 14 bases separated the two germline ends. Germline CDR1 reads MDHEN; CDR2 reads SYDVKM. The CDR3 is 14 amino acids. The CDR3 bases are TGTGCCAGCAGCCCCGGGGACACAACCTACGAGCAGTACTTC. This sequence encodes CASSPGDTTYEQYF.

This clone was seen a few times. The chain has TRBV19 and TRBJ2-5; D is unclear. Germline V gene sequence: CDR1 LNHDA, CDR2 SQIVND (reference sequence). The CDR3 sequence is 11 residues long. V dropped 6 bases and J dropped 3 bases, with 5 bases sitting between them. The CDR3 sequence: CASRGEETQYF. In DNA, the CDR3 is TGTGCCAGTAGAGGCGAAGAGACCCAGTACTTC.

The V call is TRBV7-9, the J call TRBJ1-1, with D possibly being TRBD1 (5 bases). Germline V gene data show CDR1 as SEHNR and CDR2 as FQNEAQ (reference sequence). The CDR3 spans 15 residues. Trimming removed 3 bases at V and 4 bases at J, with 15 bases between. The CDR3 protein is CASSFTGTVGTEAFF. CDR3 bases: TGTGCCAGCAGCTTTACCGGGACGGTGGGCACTGAAGCTTTCTTT. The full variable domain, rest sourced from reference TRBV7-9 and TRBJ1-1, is DTGVSQNPRHKITKRGQNVTFRCDPISEHNRLYWYRQTLGQGPEFLTYFQNEAQLEKSRLLSDRFSAERPKGSFSTLEIQRTEQGDSAMYLCASSFTGTVGTEAFFGQGTRLTVV.

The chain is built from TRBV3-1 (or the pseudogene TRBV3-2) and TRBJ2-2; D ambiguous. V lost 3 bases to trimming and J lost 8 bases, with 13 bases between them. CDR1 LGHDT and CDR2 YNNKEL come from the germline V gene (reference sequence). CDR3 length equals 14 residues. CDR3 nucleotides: TGTGCCAGCAGCCAGATTAGGTTCCCGGGGGAGCTGTTTTTT. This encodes CASSQIRFPGELFF.

This CDR3 reads CASSLGVGQGIYEQYF. The CDR3 bases are TGCGCCAGCAGCTTGGGCGTCGGACAGGGCATCTACGAGCAGTACTTC. This chain connects TRBV5-1 to TRBJ2-7; 8 nucleotides line up with TRBD1. J gave up 3 bases and V 0 bases, and 8 bases lay outside the gene matches. From germline, CDR1 is SGHRS and CDR2 YFSETQ. The length of the CDR3 is 16 residues.

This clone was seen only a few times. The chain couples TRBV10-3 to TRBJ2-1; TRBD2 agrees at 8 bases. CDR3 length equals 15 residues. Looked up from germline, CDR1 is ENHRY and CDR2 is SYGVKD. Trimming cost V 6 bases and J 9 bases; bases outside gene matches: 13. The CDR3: CAIRQRTGGPGEQFF. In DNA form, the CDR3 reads TGTGCCATCAGGCAGCGAACGGGAGGGCCGGGTGAGCAGTTCTTC.

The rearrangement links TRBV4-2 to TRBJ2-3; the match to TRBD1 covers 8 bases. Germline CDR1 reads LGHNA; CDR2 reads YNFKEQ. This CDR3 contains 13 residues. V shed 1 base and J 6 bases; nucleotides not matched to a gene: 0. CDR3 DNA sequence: TGTGCCAGCAGCCAAGGACAGGGGGATACGCAGTATTTT. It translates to CASSQGQGDTQYF.

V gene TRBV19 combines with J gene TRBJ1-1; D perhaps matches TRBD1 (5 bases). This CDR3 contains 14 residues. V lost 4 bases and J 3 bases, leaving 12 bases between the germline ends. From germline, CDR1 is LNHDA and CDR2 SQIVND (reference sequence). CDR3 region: CASSRGRLHTEAFF. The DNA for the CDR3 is TGTGCCAGTAGTAGGGGACGCTTGCACACTGAAGCTTTCTTT.

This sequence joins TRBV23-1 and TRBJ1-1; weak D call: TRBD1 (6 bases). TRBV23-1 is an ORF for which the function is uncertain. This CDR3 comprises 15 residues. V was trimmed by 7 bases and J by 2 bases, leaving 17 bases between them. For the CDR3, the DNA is TGCGCCAGCACCGAGAGCCGACAGGTCAACACTGAAGCTTTCTTT. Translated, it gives CASTESRQVNTEAFF.

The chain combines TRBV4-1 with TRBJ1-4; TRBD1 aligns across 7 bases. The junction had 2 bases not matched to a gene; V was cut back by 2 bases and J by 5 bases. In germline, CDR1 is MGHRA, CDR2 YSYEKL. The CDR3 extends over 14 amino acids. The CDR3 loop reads CASSQTGVNEKLFF. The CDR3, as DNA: TGCGCCAGCAGCCAAACAGGGGTCAATGAAAAACTGTTTTTT.

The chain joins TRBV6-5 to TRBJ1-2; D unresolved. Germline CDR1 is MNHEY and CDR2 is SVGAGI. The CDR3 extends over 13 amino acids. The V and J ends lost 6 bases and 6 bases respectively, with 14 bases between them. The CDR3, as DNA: TGTGCCAGCAGCCGATCCCCGACAAATGGCTACACCTTC. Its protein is CASSRSPTNGYTF.

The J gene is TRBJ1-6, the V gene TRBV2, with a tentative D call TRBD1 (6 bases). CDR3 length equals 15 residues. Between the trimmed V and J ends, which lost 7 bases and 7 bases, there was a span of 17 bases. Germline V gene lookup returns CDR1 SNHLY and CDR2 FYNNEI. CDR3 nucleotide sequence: TGTGCCAGCATCCCGGACAGCCCGGGGAATTCACCCCTCCACTTT. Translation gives CASIPDSPGNSPLHF.

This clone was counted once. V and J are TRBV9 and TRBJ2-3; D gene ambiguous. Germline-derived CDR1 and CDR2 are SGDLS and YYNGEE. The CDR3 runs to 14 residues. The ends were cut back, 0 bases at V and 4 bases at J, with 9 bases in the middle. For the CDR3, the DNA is TGTGCCAGCAGCGTAGAGATTCAGGCAGATACGCAGTATTTT. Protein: CASSVEIQADTQYF.

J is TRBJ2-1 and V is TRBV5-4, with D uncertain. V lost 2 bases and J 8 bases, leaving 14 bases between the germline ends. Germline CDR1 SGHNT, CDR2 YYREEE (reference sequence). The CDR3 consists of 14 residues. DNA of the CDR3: TGTGCCAGCAGCTTCGGGCCGACCGTGGATGAGCAGTTCTTC. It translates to CASSFGPTVDEQFF.

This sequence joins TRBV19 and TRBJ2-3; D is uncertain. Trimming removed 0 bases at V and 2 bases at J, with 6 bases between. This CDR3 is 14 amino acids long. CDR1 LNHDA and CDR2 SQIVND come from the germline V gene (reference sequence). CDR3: CASSIDETTDTQYF. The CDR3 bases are TGTGCCAGTAGTATAGACGAGACCACAGATACGCAGTATTTT.

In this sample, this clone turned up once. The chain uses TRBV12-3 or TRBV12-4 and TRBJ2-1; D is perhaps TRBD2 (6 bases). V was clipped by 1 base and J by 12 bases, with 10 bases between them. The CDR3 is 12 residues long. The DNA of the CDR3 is TGTGCCAGCAGTTTAGGGGAGGATGGGCAGTTCTTC. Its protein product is CASSLGEDGQFF.

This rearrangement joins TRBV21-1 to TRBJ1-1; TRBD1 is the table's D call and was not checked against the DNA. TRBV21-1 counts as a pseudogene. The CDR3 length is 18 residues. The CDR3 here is CAIARPPGQGSMSTEAFF. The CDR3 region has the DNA TGTGCCATCGCCCGACCGCCCGGACAGGGCTCTATGAGTACTGAAGCTTTCTTT.

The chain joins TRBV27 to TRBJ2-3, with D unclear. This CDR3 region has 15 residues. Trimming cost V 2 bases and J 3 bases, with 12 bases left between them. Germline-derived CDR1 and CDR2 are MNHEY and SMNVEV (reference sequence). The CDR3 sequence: CASSLRQVGTDTQYF. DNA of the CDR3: TGTGCCAGCAGTTTACGCCAAGTCGGGACAGATACGCAGTATTTT.

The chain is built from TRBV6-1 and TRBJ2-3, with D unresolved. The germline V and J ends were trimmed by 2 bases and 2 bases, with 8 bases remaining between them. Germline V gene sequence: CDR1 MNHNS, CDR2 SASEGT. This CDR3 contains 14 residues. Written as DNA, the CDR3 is TGTGCCAGCAGTGAATGGCAGATCACAGATACGCAGTATTTT. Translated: CASSEWQITDTQYF.

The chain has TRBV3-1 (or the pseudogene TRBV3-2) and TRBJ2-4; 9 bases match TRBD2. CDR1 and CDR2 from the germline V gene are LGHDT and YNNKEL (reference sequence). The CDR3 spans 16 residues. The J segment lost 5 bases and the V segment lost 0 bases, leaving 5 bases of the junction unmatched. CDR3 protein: CASSQDVAGGENIQYF. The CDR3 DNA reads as TGTGCCAGCAGCCAAGATGTGGCGGGGGGGGAAAACATTCAGTACTTC.